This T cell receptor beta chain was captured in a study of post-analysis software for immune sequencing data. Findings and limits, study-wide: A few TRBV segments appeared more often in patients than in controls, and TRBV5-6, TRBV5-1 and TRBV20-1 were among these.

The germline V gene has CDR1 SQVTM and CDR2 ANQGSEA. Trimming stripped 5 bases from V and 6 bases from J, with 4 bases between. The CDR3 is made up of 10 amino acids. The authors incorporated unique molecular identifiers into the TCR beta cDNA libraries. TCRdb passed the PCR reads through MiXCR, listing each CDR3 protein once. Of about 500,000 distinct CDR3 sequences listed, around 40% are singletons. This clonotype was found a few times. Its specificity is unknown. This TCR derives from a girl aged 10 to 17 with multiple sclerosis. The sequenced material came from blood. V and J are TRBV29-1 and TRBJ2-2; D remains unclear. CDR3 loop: CSVLAGELFF. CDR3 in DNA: TGCAGCGTTCTCGCCGGGGAGCTGTTTTTT.